This TCR beta chain appears in the sequencing data of a study of human T cells and chemical hapten exposure. Background on the study: The use of 2% DPC on around 2 cm by around 2 cm of upper inner arm skin constituted sensitization. Epicutaneous patch tests delivered 0.01% DPC to the upper back, with evaluation at 6 days.

With 8 bases removed from V and 0 bases from J, the gap between germline ends came to 15 bases. The length of the CDR3 is 15 residues. Germline V lookup: CDR1 MNHNS, CDR2 SASEGT. This clonotype has a count of ten or more. Time point given: patch test 1, 2 weeks after DPC sensitization. The treatment is: therapeutic diphenylcyclopropenone sensitization with weekly scalp DPC. As the library was built, unique molecular identifiers were attached to individual cDNA molecules. TCRdb used MiXCR to reprocess the RACE reads, holding one entry per CDR3 protein. This table holds roughly 380,000 distinct CDR3 sequences, 4% to 5.5% found once.

The origin of this receptor is a woman aged 45 to 65 with alopecia areata. Some clones in this sample may be carry-over from other donors' samples. The chain couples TRBV6-1 to TRBJ2-3; D is perhaps TRBD2 (6 bases). The sequencing here drew on whole blood, taken in connection with sensitization to the hapten diphenylcyclopropenone (DPC). In DNA, the CDR3 is TGTGCCAGCGGTCGGGCGGGGTCTAGCACAGATACGCAGTATTTT. This sequence encodes CASGRAGSSTDTQYF.